Reported below is one T cell receptor (beta chain). As yet, its antigen is unknown. This sample was taken from a study of blood T cells in healthy people across ages. Study observations and caveats: Older age went with lower TCR beta diversity per million T cells, in a roughly linear way.

Germline V CDR1 and CDR2: MNHEY, SVGAGI. V shed 0 bases and J shed 2 bases, with 17 bases lying between them. The CDR3 consists of 17 residues. The second PCR ran roughly 6 to 11 cycles with a sample-barcoded 5' primer and J-beta primers. A single record per CDR3 protein comes from TCRdb applying MiXCR to the 5' RACE reads. The top ten hold 23% of the sample, which has 1.5 million to 2 million distinct CDR3 sequences, about 39% seen once. This chain connects TRBV6-5 to TRBJ2-7; D call uncertain. The specimen was blood. The clonotype comes from a human donor in good health. The CDR3 nucleotides read TGTGCCAGCAGTTACTCGTTCCGGGCCTCCCGCGCCTACGAGCAGTACTTC. Its protein product is CASSYSFRASRAYEQYF.